The 24 T cell receptor beta chains below all came from one sample that was sequenced in a study of T and B cells in COVID-19 patients. Blood genomic DNA input for TRB amplification was about 240-500 ng. Multiplex PCR with BIOMED2 TRB-A/B primer pools amplified TRB rearrangements. TCRdb called the multiplex PCR reads again in MiXCR, with one record for every CDR3 protein. This sample has 13,000 to 15,000 distinct CDR3 sequences, with under 30% found just once. The sequenced sample was blood. The receptors were sampled from a human donor who had recovered from COVID-19.

This clonotype is labeled as medium-sized. The J gene is TRBJ1-4, the V gene TRBV27; possible D gene TRBD1, 6 bases. V lost 7 bases and J lost 4, with 10 bases in between. In germline, CDR1 is MNHEY, CDR2 SMNVEV (reference sequence). This CDR3 spans 13 amino acids. CDR3 sequence: CASTKGHNEKLFF. CDR3 nucleotides: TGTGCCAGCACCAAGGGACATAATGAAAAACTGTTTTTT.

This clonotype is medium-sized within its sample. The rearrangement uses TRBV27 and TRBJ2-7, with TRBD1 identical over 8 bases. CDR1 and CDR2 (germline): MNHEY, SMNVEV (reference sequence). With V trimmed by 5 bases and J by 1 base, 7 bases remained unmatched. The CDR3 is 15 residues long. The CDR3 here is CASSPRGQDSYEQYF. DNA for the CDR3: TGTGCCAGCAGTCCCAGGGGGCAAGATTCCTACGAGCAGTACTTC.

This clonotype was counted only a few times. This chain links TRBV6-1 with TRBJ1-1; D uncertain. CDR3 length equals 16 residues. V lost 6 bases and J 0 bases, leaving 17 bases between the germline ends. Germline CDR1 and CDR2: MNHNS and SASEGT. DNA of the CDR3: TGTGCCAGCAGCCGGAAGACCGCGGGTATGAACACTGAAGCTTTCTTT. It codes for CASSRKTAGMNTEAFF.

In its sample, this clonotype was seen many times. The chain carries TRBV27 and TRBJ2-7; 9 bases match TRBD1. V lost 6 bases and J lost 0; bases outside the gene matches: 6. The germline gives CDR1 MNHEY, CDR2 SMNVEV (reference sequence). The CDR3 loop spans 15 amino acids. The CDR3 sequence is CASRWGQGPSYEQYF. The DNA for the CDR3 is TGTGCCAGCAGATGGGGACAGGGACCCTCCTACGAGCAGTACTTC.

This clonotype was found many times. The chain links TRBV5-6 to TRBJ2-2; 8 nucleotides line up with TRBD1. Losses at the gene ends were 2 bases for V and 5 bases for J; bases not matched to a gene: 5. CDR3 size: 15 residues. The V gene's germline CDR1 is SGHDT and CDR2 YYEEEE. The CDR3 sequence is CASSFGTGLTGELFF. The CDR3 DNA sequence: TGTGCCAGCAGCTTTGGGACAGGACTTACCGGGGAGCTGTTTTTT.

The CDR3 here is CSHGGTLGGYTF. CDR3 sequence (DNA): TGTTCTCACGGTGGGACCCTAGGCGGCTACACCTTC. The chain has TRBV21-1 and TRBJ1-2; TRBD1, the table's D call, was not compared with the DNA. TRBV21-1 is a known pseudogene. The CDR3 spans 12 residues.

J is TRBJ2-2 and V is TRBV5-1; 8 nucleotides agree with TRBD2. The ends lost 3 bases at V and 3 bases at J; junction bases unmatched: 4. The CDR3 is made up of 15 amino acids. CDR1 and CDR2 (germline): SGHRS, YFSETQ. CDR3 sequence: CASSSVAGHTGELFF. CDR3 sequence (DNA): TGCGCCAGCAGCTCCGTAGCGGGGCACACCGGGGAGCTGTTTTTT.

The V gene is TRBV5-1, the J gene TRBJ2-1, with no clear D. Per the germline V gene, CDR1 is SGHRS and CDR2 is YFSETQ. V was cut by 0 bases and J by 5 bases, with 6 bases left in between. This CDR3 spans 13 amino acids. Written as DNA, the CDR3 is TGCGCCAGCAGCTTGGTTGCGAACAATGAGCAGTTCTTC. It codes for CASSLVANNEQFF.

Within the sample, this clonotype is medium-sized (0.01 to 0.1%). The V and J genes are TRBV30 and TRBJ1-6, with D tentatively TRBD1 (5 bases). This CDR3 is built from 12 residues. Trimming took 5 bases from V and 8 from J, leaving 10 bases between them. Germline CDR1 and CDR2: GTSNPN and SVGIG (reference sequence). The CDR3 DNA follows: TGTGCCTGGGCGGGGGGAGATTCACCCCTCCACTTT. This sequence encodes CAWAGGDSPLHF.

This sequence joins TRBV29-1 and TRBJ1-2; 10 nucleotides line up with TRBD1. Trimming at V came to 6 bases and at J to 4 bases, leaving 11 bases not matched to a gene. The CDR3 has 15 amino acids. Germline loops: CDR1 SQVTM, CDR2 ANQGSEA. The CDR3, as DNA: TGCAGCGTGACCGGGACAGGGGAGCGGAGCTATGGCTACACCTTC. As protein: CSVTGTGERSYGYTF.

This clonotype showed up just a few times. The chain recombines TRBV5-1 with TRBJ2-7; D unresolved. Trimming cost V 3 bases and J 7 bases, with 8 bases left between them. The CDR3 sequence is 11 residues long. Germline CDR1 and CDR2: SGHRS and YFSETQ. CDR3 region: CASSSVREQYF. CDR3 sequence (DNA): TGCGCCAGCAGCTCGGTTCGAGAGCAGTACTTC. Full variable domain (outside the CDR3, taken from reference TRBV5-1 and TRBJ2-7): KAGVTQTPRYLIKTRGQQVTLSCSPISGHRSVSWYQQTPGQGLQFLFEYFSETQRNKGNFPGRFSGRQFSNSRSEMNVSTLELGDSALYLCASSSVREQYFGPGTRLTVT.

By sample share, this clonotype is medium-sized (0.01 to 0.1%). The chain is built from TRBV6-5 and TRBJ2-1; TRBD2 matches at 9 bases. The germline V gene has CDR1 MNHEY and CDR2 SVGAGI. The CDR3 runs to 15 residues. Losses at the gene ends were 4 bases for V and 6 bases for J; bases not matched to a gene: 7. The CDR3 region has the DNA TGTGCCAGCAGTTCTGAAGCGGGAGGCCCCAATGAGCAGTTCTTC. Its protein is CASSSEAGGPNEQFF.

At least ten counts were recorded for this clonotype. This chain connects TRBV6-5 to TRBJ1-3, with 8 bases lining up with TRBD1. The germline CDR1 and CDR2 sequences are MNHEY and SVGAGI. V shed 6 bases and J 0 bases; nucleotides not matched to a gene: 1. This CDR3 is built from 14 residues. CDR3 nucleotide sequence: TGTGCCAGCAGCACAGGGGGCTCTGGAAACACCATATATTTT. Translated, it gives CASSTGGSGNTIYF.

Within the sample, this clonotype is large. This chain links TRBV15 with TRBJ2-6, with 9 bases matching TRBD1. The CDR3 runs to 16 residues. The germline V gene encodes CDR1 LNHNV and CDR2 YYDKDF (reference sequence). V lost 3 bases, J lost 1 base, and 1 base stayed unmatched. The CDR3 spells CATSSDRGSGANVLTF. The CDR3, as DNA: TGTGCCACCAGCAGCGACAGGGGGTCTGGGGCCAACGTCCTGACTTTC.

CDR3 protein: CASSPRTTGYEQYF. The DNA of the CDR3 is TGTGCCAGCAGCCCAAGAACCACAGGCTACGAGCAGTACTTC. The V and J genes are TRBV5-4 and TRBJ2-7; possible D gene TRBD1, 5 bases. Germline values: CDR1 SGHNT, CDR2 YYREEE (reference sequence). Trimming removed 4 bases from V and 3 bases from J, with 14 bases in between. The CDR3 is made up of 14 amino acids.

Only a few counts were recorded for this clonotype. This rearrangement joins TRBV5-4 to TRBJ1-3; 8 bases are a match to TRBD1. The CDR3 has 14 amino acids. The germline V gene has CDR1 SGHNT and CDR2 YYREEE (reference sequence). The trim removed 4 bases at V and 4 bases at J, leaving 4 bases unmatched. Here the CDR3 DNA reads TGTGCCAGCAGCAACGGACAGGGAGGAAACACCATATATTTT. It is translated as CASSNGQGGNTIYF. The full variable domain, with the rest looked up from reference TRBV5-4 and TRBJ1-3, is ETGVTQSPTHLIKTRGQQVTLRCSSQSGHNTVSWYQQALGQGPQFIFQYYREEENGRGNFPPRFSGLQFPNYSSELNVNALELDDSALYLCASSNGQGGNTIYFGEGSWLTVV.

In its sample, this clonotype ranks as medium-sized (0.01 to 0.1%). The genes are TRBV27 and TRBJ1-6, with D possibly matching TRBD1 (6 bases). Per germline, CDR1 MNHEY and CDR2 SMNVEV (reference sequence). V lost 2 bases, J lost 10 bases, and 15 bases lay in between. The CDR3 loop spans 15 amino acids. This chain's CDR3 is CASSLVGQGRSPLHF. CDR3 nucleotides: TGTGCCAGCAGTTTAGTAGGCCAGGGGCGATCACCCCTCCACTTT.

This sequence joins TRBV20-1 and TRBJ1-2; D is unresolved. The CDR3 length is 12 residues. The V and J ends lost 3 bases and 5 bases respectively, with 10 bases between them. Germline V gene data show CDR1 as DFQATT and CDR2 as SNEGSKA (reference sequence). The CDR3: CSASRPSYGYTF. DNA for the CDR3: TGCAGTGCTAGTCGTCCCAGTTATGGCTACACCTTC.

The chain uses TRBV12-3 or TRBV12-4 and TRBJ1-1, with no clear D. This CDR3 has 11 amino acids. The V and J ends lost 3 bases and 5 bases respectively, with 4 bases between them. The CDR3 bases are TGTGCCAGCAGTTTCGGGACTGAAGCTTTCTTT. This encodes CASSFGTEAFF.

This clonotype is classed as medium-sized (0.01 to 0.1%). The chain links TRBV27 to TRBJ2-3; TRBD2 aligns across 7 bases. The CDR3 extends over 16 amino acids. V dropped 9 bases and J dropped 4; count of bases not matched to a gene: 16. Germline V gives CDR1 MNHEY, CDR2 SMNVEV (reference sequence). This CDR3 reads CASGREGQRVADTQYF. The CDR3, as DNA: TGTGCCAGTGGGAGGGAGGGCCAAAGGGTTGCAGATACGCAGTATTTT.

The genes are TRBV6-5 and TRBJ1-2; 12 positions match TRBD1. CDR1 and CDR2 (germline): MNHEY, SVGAGI. V lost 7 bases and J lost 4; bases outside the gene matches: 4. This CDR3 has 14 residues. CDR3: CASTGTGGPYGYTF. For the CDR3, the DNA is TGTGCCAGCACCGGGACAGGGGGCCCCTATGGCTACACCTTC.

The V and J genes are TRBV11-2 and TRBJ2-5; 15 nucleotides align to TRBD2. The germline gives CDR1 SGHAT, CDR2 FQNNGV. The CDR3 is 17 amino acids. V shed 5 bases and J 5 bases; nucleotides not matched to a gene: 9. The CDR3 protein is CASSLRTSGGARETQYF. Written as DNA, the CDR3 is TGTGCCAGCAGCCTCAGGACTAGCGGGGGGGCAAGGGAGACCCAGTACTTC.

This clonotype has ten or more counts. The V gene is TRBV15, the J gene TRBJ1-4; no clear D gene. Germline values: CDR1 LNHNV, CDR2 YYDKDF (reference sequence). V shed 0 bases and J shed 1 base, with 9 bases lying between them. The CDR3 is 16 amino acids. The CDR3 reads CATSRDTRGTNEKLFF. CDR3 nucleotide sequence: TGTGCCACCAGCAGAGATACTCGGGGAACTAATGAAAAACTGTTTTTT.

CDR3 sequence: CASSLGSSEQYF. For the CDR3, the DNA is TGTGCCAGCAGCTTAGGGTCTTCCGAGCAGTACTTC. The chain links TRBV13 to TRBJ2-7; the D is unclear. Trimming removed 0 bases from V and 6 bases from J, with 6 bases in between. CDR3 length equals 12 residues. The germline V gene encodes CDR1 PRHDT and CDR2 FYEKMQ (reference sequence).